These T cell receptor beta chains were read from a single sample in a study of OX40 agonist ivuxolimab in advanced cancers. The table came from immunoSEQ multiplex PCR; TCRdb's copy has only in-frame clones and leaves some out. The repertoire holds roughly 32,000 clones, with more than 70% as singletons. Sequencing was performed on CD4+ or CD8+ T cells sorted from blood, taken in a trial of the OX40 agonist ivuxolimab. These receptors were taken from an adult with an advanced solid tumor such as melanoma, head and neck, liver or kidney cancer. The CDR3 runs from the conserved cysteine through the conserved F or W. D genes are given only for firm matches.

d_call v_call cdr3_aa
- TRBV5-1 CASSSETNYNEQFF
TRBD1 TRBV27 CASSTRTGLNTEAFF
TRBD2 TRBV2 CASSEIAGGPRLHNEQFF
- TRBV5-1 CASSRGFDSTGELFF
- TRBV21-1 CASSNLQGNNQPQHF
- TRBV5-8 CASSLPGPSEQYF
- TRBV2 CASSEVRFDPRYTF
- TRBV19 CASAGWNEQFF
TRBD1 TRBV5-1 CASSYAGGQRTDTQYF
- TRBV27 CASGAGGNTQYF
TRBD2 TRBV6-1 CASSEGIASGGQETQYF
- TRBV5-1 CASRWGSNTEAFF
- TRBV10-3 CAISEGQGMNTEAFF
- TRBV4-2 CASSQVSANTEAFF
- TRBV18 CASSPMGELGANVLTF
TRBD1 TRBV13 CASSQGTAPDTQYF
- TRBV15 CATSGGTPSTDTQYF
TRBD1 TRBV28 CASSGYRGPVTEAFF
- TRBV27 CASSLSDSYEQYF
TRBD2 TRBV30 CAWSYGGSYEQYF
- TRBV5-8 CASSPGTVFVGGGPNEQFF
- TRBV29-1 CSVDLSDRPYGYTF